This TCR beta chain was found in a study of shared clonotypes between healthy human individuals. Naive-designated CD8 cells lacked CD45RO, were positively enriched for CCR7, and omitted terminally differentiated effector memory CD45RA+ cells. On this clone: The antigen is unknown. One end of the junction is discordant with germline, which a read error may explain.

In the study's own analysis: Owing to the provision of junction-only sequences devoid of quality scores by immunoSEQ, filtering differed. The method was immunoSEQ multiplex PCR; TCRdb's version includes in-frame clones alone and lacks a portion of them. V, J and clone size reflect that table, while D and trimming were determined from the DNA. The sample lists nearly 2 million clones; just under 95% were seen once. CDR1 and CDR2 (germline): SGHTA, FQGNSA. The CDR3 contains 15 residues. Study-wide results and limits: At large depth, rarefaction still showed sorted-subset sequencing to be incomplete. Only blood was sampled, and tissue TCR repertoires likely differ from blood ones. Naive subsets typically showed greater estimated richness than memory subsets.

The rearrangement joins TRBV7-2 to TRBJ2-2; 10 nucleotides agree with TRBD1. This clonotype was obtained from a young man in good health. Sequencing was performed on naive CD8+ T cells sorted from blood. CDR3 in amino acids: CASSLGQGNAGELFF. Written as DNA, the CDR3 is TGTGCCAGCAGCTTGGGACAGGGGAACGCCGGGGAGCTGTTTTTT.